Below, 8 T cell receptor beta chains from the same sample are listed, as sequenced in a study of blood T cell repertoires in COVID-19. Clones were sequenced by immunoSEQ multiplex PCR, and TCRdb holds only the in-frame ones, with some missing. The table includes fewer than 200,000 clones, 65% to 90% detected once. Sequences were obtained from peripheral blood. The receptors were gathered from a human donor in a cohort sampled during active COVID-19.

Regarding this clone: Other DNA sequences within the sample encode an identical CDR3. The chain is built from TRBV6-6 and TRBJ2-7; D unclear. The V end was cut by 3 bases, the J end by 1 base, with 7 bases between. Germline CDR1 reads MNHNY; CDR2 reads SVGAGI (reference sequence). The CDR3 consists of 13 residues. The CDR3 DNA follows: TGTGCCAGCAGTTATGGGCAGTCCTACGAGCAGTACTTC. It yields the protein CASSYGQSYEQYF.

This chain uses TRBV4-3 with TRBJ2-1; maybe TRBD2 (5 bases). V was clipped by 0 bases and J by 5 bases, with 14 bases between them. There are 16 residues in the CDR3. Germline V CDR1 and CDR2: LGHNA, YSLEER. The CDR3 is CASSQESGKPHNEQFF. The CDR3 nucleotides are TGCGCCAGCAGCCAAGAATCCGGGAAGCCCCACAATGAGCAGTTCTTC.

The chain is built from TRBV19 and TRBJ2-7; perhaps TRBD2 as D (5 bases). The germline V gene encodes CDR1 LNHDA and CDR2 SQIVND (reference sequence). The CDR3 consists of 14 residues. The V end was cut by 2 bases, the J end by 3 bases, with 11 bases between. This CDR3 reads CASSITPGNYEQYF. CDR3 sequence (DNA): TGTGCCAGTAGTATAACCCCCGGGAACTACGAGCAGTACTTC.

CDR3 sequence: CASSEVDRRYGYTF. The CDR3 nucleotides are TGTGCCAGCAGTGAAGTAGACAGAAGATATGGCTACACCTTC. The rearrangement joins TRBV6-1 to TRBJ1-2, with D perhaps TRBD1 (5 bases). Germline V gene data show CDR1 as MNHNS and CDR2 as SASEGT. This CDR3 has 14 amino acids. V lost 1 base and J lost 5, with 11 bases in between.

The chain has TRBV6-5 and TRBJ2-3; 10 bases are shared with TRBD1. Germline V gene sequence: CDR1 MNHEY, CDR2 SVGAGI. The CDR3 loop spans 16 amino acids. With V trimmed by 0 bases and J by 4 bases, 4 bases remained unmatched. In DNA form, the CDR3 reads TGTGCCAGCAGTTACTCGGGACAGGGGTATTCAGATACGCAGTATTTT. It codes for CASSYSGQGYSDTQYF.

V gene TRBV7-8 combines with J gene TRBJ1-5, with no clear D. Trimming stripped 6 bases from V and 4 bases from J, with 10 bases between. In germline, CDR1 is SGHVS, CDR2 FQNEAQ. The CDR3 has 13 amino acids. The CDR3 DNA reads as TGTGCCAGCAGTCGTCGGGGAAATCAGCCCCAGCATTTT. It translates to CASSRRGNQPQHF.

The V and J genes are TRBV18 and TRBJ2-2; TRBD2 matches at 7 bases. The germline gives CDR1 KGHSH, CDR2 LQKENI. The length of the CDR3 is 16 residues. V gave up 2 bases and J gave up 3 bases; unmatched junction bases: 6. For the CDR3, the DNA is TGTGCCAGCTCACCATTTAATAGCGGGTACACCGGGGAGCTGTTTTTT. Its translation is CASSPFNSGYTGELFF.

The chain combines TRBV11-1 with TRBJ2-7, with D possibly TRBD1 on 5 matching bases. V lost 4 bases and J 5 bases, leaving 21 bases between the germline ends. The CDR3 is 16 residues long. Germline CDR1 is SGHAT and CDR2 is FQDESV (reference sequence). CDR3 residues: CASSSIPFQGLNEQYF. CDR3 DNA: TGTGCCAGCAGCTCCATCCCCTTTCAGGGTTTAAACGAGCAGTACTTC.